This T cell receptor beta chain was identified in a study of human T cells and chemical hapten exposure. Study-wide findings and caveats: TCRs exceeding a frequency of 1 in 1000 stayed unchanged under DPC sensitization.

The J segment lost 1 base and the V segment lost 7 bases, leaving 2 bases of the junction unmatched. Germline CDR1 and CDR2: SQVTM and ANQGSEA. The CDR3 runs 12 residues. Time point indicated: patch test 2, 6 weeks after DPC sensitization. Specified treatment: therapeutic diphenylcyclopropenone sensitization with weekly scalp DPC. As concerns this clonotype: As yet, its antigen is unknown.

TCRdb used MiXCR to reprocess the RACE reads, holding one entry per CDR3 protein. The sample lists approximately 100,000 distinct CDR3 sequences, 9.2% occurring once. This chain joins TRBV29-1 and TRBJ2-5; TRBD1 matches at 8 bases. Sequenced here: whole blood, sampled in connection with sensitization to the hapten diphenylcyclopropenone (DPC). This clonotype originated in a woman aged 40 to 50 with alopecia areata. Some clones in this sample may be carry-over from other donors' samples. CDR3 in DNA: TGCAGCGCTGACAGGGGCCAAGAGACCCAGTACTTC. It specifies CSADRGQETQYF.